The 9 T cell receptor beta chains below all came from one sample that was sequenced in a study of T cell repertoires in cytomegalovirus infection. Which antigens these TCRs recognize remains unknown. TCRdb reprocessed the reads with MiXCR, giving one entry per CDR3 protein. The sample contains fewer than 1,000,000 distinct CDR3 sequences, about a third of which appear only once. The material was cultured CD8+ T cells from PBMCs, obtained from culture after CMV antigen stimulation. Every receptor here comes from a human donor in good health (CMV status not recorded). Some clones in this sample may be carry-over from other donors' samples.

V and J are TRBV19 and TRBJ1-3; D is undetermined. The CDR3 sequence is 13 residues long. Trimming shortened V by 9 bases and J by 0 bases, and 9 bases separated the two germline ends. Germline values: CDR1 LNHDA, CDR2 SQIVND (reference sequence). CDR3 sequence: CASTAFSGNTIYF. CDR3 DNA sequence: TGTGCCAGCACAGCTTTCTCTGGAAACACCATATATTTT.

This clonotype turned up a few times. This chain connects TRBV7-6 to TRBJ1-6, with D perhaps TRBD1 (5 bases). The V and J ends lost 5 bases and 8 bases respectively, with 19 bases between them. The germline gives CDR1 SGHVS, CDR2 FNYEAQ. This CDR3 is built from 16 residues. CDR3 amino acids: CASSANGAGFHSPLHF. The CDR3, as DNA: TGTGCCAGCAGCGCAAACGGGGCAGGGTTTCATTCACCCCTCCACTTT.

This clonotype was picked up many times. The rearrangement joins TRBV7-9 to TRBJ1-2, with D perhaps TRBD1 (5 bases). Trimming cost V 6 bases and J 7 bases, with 9 bases left between them. Germline CDR1 and CDR2: SEHNR and FQNEAQ (reference sequence). The CDR3 extends over 11 amino acids. CDR3 region: CASSGGSGYTF. DNA for the CDR3: TGTGCCAGCAGTGGGGGGAGTGGCTACACCTTC.

In this sample, this clonotype turned up once. The chain carries TRBV4-2 and TRBJ2-1; TRBD2 aligns across 7 bases. After removal of 0 bases from V and 1 base from J, the junction contained 6 bases not matched to a gene. This CDR3 has 17 amino acids. Germline V gene lookup returns CDR1 LGHNA and CDR2 YNFKEQ. This chain's CDR3 is CASSQESSGVSYNEQFF. Written as DNA, the CDR3 is TGTGCCAGCAGCCAAGAATCAAGCGGGGTTTCCTACAATGAGCAGTTCTTC.

This chain uses TRBV6-6 with TRBJ1-1; maybe TRBD1 (6 bases). V lost 0 bases and J 5 bases, leaving 16 bases between the germline ends. This CDR3 has 16 residues. The V gene's germline CDR1 is MNHNY and CDR2 SVGAGI (reference sequence). The CDR3 region is CASSYSTGGGDTEAFF. Here the CDR3 DNA reads TGTGCCAGCAGTTACTCGACTGGAGGGGGGGATACTGAAGCTTTCTTT.

The chain employs TRBV13 and TRBJ2-7; 9 bases agree with TRBD1. The V gene end was trimmed by 4 bases and the J gene end by 3 bases; junction bases not matched to a gene: 10. This CDR3 contains 16 residues. In germline, CDR1 is PRHDT, CDR2 FYEKMQ (reference sequence). DNA of the CDR3: TGTGCCAGCAGCTCCCGGGACAGGGAAGTTGACTACGAGCAGTACGTC. This encodes CASSSRDREVDYEQYV.

The rearrangement uses TRBV10-3 and TRBJ1-3, with D tentatively TRBD1 (6 bases). CDR3 length: 16 residues. Germline assignment: CDR1 ENHRY and CDR2 SYGVKD. V shed 5 bases and J shed 2 bases, with 16 bases lying between them. CDR3 sequence reads: CAISTQGGFAGNTIYF. The DNA for the CDR3 is TGTGCCATCAGTACACAGGGAGGATTTGCTGGAAACACCATATATTTT.

This clonotype occurred a few times. V and J are TRBV6-1 and TRBJ1-5, with TRBD1 identical over 11 bases. V dropped 1 base and J dropped 5; count of bases not matched to a gene: 1. The CDR3 is 15 amino acids. Germline values: CDR1 MNHNS, CDR2 SASEGT. The CDR3 region has the DNA TGTGCCAGCAGTGAAGGGACAGGGGGCGATCAGCCCCAGCATTTT. Its protein product is CASSEGTGGDQPQHF.

CDR3 sequence: CASSQETFGQGYNEQFF. DNA for the CDR3: TGTGCCAGCAGCCAAGAAACGTTCGGACAGGGGTACAATGAGCAGTTCTTC. The chain uses TRBV4-2 and TRBJ2-1; the match to TRBD1 covers 9 bases. Germline CDR1 reads LGHNA; CDR2 reads YNFKEQ. Trimming cost V 0 bases and J 4 bases; bases outside gene matches: 7. The CDR3 length is 17 residues.